Detailed here is one TCR beta chain. Its antigen is unknown. The data belong to a study of OX40 agonist ivuxolimab in advanced cancers. Study overall: The drug used for patients, ivuxolimab, was an agonistic anti-OX40 (CD134) antibody. Study-level findings and limits: The expanded peripheral T cells' antigen specificity was not determined.

Repertoires were generated with immunoSEQ multiplex PCR, while TCRdb's copy carries only in-frame clones and drops some. The sample lists 90,000 to 100,000 clones, around nine tenths seen once, with about 0.82% in the top ten. Systemic immunosuppression or a history of autoimmune disease excluded patients. This material consisted of CD4+ or CD8+ T cells sorted from blood, taken in a trial of the OX40 agonist ivuxolimab. The source is an adult with an advanced solid tumor such as melanoma, head and neck, liver or kidney cancer.

CDR3 loop: CASSPLNEKLFF. The CDR3 DNA is TGTGCCAGCAGTCCCTTGAATGAAAAACTGTTTTTT. The V call is TRBV28, the J call TRBJ1-4, with unresolved D. V lost 5 bases, J lost 5 bases, and 6 bases lay in between. Germline V gene sequence: CDR1 MDHEN, CDR2 SYDVKM. The CDR3 has 12 amino acids. The full variable domain, in which reference TRBV28 and TRBJ1-4 provide the parts outside the CDR3, is DVKVTQSSRYLVKRTGEKVFLECVQDMDHENMFWYRQDPGLGLRLIYFSYDVKMKEKGDIPEGYSVSREKKERFSLILESASTNQTSMYLCASSPLNEKLFFGSGTQLSVL.